Presented here are 27 T cell receptor beta chains from one specimen sequenced in a study of shared T cell receptors in the human thymus. Profiling relied on immunoSEQ multiplex PCR, and the TCRdb table lists in-frame clones only, not all of them. The sample contains roughly 550,000 clones, around 78% of which appear only once. This sample was also put to use in a study of human thymus T cells.

The sample comprised thymocytes. The receptors were sampled from a boy under two years old with a congenital heart defect.

V and J are TRBV25-1 and TRBJ2-7; TRBD1 agrees at 7 bases. The V segment lost 2 bases and the J segment 4 bases; nucleotides outside the gene matches: 5. The CDR3 contains 14 residues. The germline V gene encodes CDR1 MGHDK and CDR2 SYGVNS. The CDR3 loop is CASSEGDRDYEQYF. For the CDR3, the DNA is TGTGCCAGCAGTGAAGGAGACAGGGATTACGAGCAGTACTTC.

This clone was observed a handful of times. The chain joins TRBV29-1 to TRBJ2-1; 10 positions agree with TRBD2. The CDR3 covers 17 residues. CDR1 and CDR2 from the germline V gene are SQVTM and ANQGSEA. Trimming removed 1 base from V and 4 bases from J; junction bases left unmatched: 10. The CDR3 loop reads CSVEGRAGGPEYNEQFF. The CDR3 DNA sequence: TGCAGCGTTGAAGGAAGAGCGGGAGGGCCGGAATACAATGAGCAGTTCTTC.

This rearrangement joins TRBV10-3 to TRBJ2-7, with D possibly being TRBD1 (5 bases). This CDR3 has 16 amino acids. Trimming shortened V by 8 bases and J by 8 bases, and 28 bases separated the two germline ends. Germline CDR1 reads ENHRY; CDR2 reads SYGVKD. CDR3 amino acids: CAISLRVLGRVYKQYF. The CDR3 bases are TGTGCCATCTCCCTAAGGGTTCTGGGGCGCGTTTACAAGCAGTACTTC.

V gene TRBV7-9 combines with J gene TRBJ2-2; a possible D gene is TRBD2 (5 bases). Trimming cost V 0 bases and J 2 bases, with 13 bases left between them. Germline-derived CDR1 and CDR2 are SEHNR and FQNEAQ (reference sequence). The CDR3 is 17 residues long. CDR3 residues: CASSLAQTIPNTGELFF. CDR3 sequence (DNA): TGTGCCAGCAGCTTAGCCCAGACTATCCCCAACACCGGGGAGCTGTTTTTT.

The rearrangement uses TRBV30 and TRBJ1-2; maybe TRBD1 (5 bases). This CDR3 spans 12 amino acids. The germline V gene has CDR1 GTSNPN and CDR2 SVGIG (reference sequence). Trimming cost V 8 bases and J 8 bases, with 18 bases left between them. The CDR3: CAGRGGDKGYTF. CDR3 nucleotides: TGTGCCGGGCGGGGCGGGGATAAGGGCTACACCTTC.

V gene TRBV28 combines with J gene TRBJ1-1, with D tentatively TRBD1 (5 bases). From germline, CDR1 is MDHEN and CDR2 SYDVKM. Trimming removed 6 bases from V and 1 base from J, with 9 bases in between. The CDR3 spans 13 residues. CDR3 sequence (DNA): TGTGCCAGCAGCCCAGGACAGAACACTGAAGCTTTCTTT. This translates into CASSPGQNTEAFF. The whole variable domain, filled in from reference TRBV28 and TRBJ1-1, reads DVKVTQSSRYLVKRTGEKVFLECVQDMDHENMFWYRQDPGLGLRLIYFSYDVKMKEKGDIPEGYSVSREKKERFSLILESASTNQTSMYLCASSPGQNTEAFFGQGTRLTVV.

The sample holds a few counts of this clone. The chain joins TRBV10-2 to TRBJ1-5; D unresolved. The germline V gene has CDR1 WSHSY and CDR2 SAAADI. This CDR3 contains 16 residues. The V end was cut by 2 bases, the J end by 0 bases, with 11 bases between. The CDR3 sequence is CASSENSPYSNQPQHF. CDR3 nucleotide sequence: TGCGCCAGCAGTGAGAACAGCCCCTATAGCAATCAGCCCCAGCATTTT.

This clone turned up a few times. The chain employs TRBV10-3 and TRBJ1-1; 8 bases are a match to TRBD1. The CDR3 covers 14 residues. Germline-derived CDR1 and CDR2 are ENHRY and SYGVKD. The V and J ends lost 3 bases and 4 bases, in that order; junction bases with no gene match: 4. Here the CDR3 reads CAISEQGEITEAFF. Here the CDR3 DNA reads TGTGCCATCAGTGAACAGGGGGAGATCACTGAAGCTTTCTTT.

V gene TRBV19 combines with J gene TRBJ1-2; 9 nucleotides align to TRBD1. Trimming cost V 5 bases and J 2 bases; bases outside gene matches: 12. The germline CDR1 and CDR2 sequences are LNHDA and SQIVND (reference sequence). The CDR3 contains 17 residues. As DNA, the CDR3 is TGTGCCAGTAGTGCCCGAGTACCCGGGACAGGGAACTATGGCTACACCTTC. This sequence encodes CASSARVPGTGNYGYTF.

V usage is TRBV10-1 and J usage is TRBJ2-7; TRBD1 aligns across 7 bases. The V and J ends lost 6 bases and 3 bases, in that order; junction bases with no gene match: 14. CDR1 and CDR2 (germline): WNHNN, SYGVQD (reference sequence). The CDR3 sequence is 16 residues long. The CDR3 sequence is CASREGQAGCIYEQYF. In nucleotides, the CDR3 is TGCGCCAGCAGGGAAGGACAGGCTGGATGTATCTACGAGCAGTACTTC.

In nucleotides, the CDR3 is TGTGCCAGCAGTTCGGGTGACAGGGACGAAAAACTGTTTTTT. Translation: CASSSGDRDEKLFF. V is TRBV28 and J is TRBJ1-4, with 7 bases fitting TRBD1. Germline V CDR1 and CDR2: MDHEN, SYDVKM. Losses at the gene ends were 4 bases for V and 8 bases for J; bases not matched to a gene: 7. This CDR3 contains 14 residues.

This clone was found a few times. The V and J genes are TRBV11-2 and TRBJ1-1; 9 bases match TRBD1. Germline V gene lookup returns CDR1 SGHAT and CDR2 FQNNGV. The CDR3 covers 14 residues. V gave up 3 bases and J gave up 3 bases; unmatched junction bases: 2. This CDR3 is CASSFRDRDTEAFF. The DNA for the CDR3 is TGTGCCAGCAGCTTCCGGGACAGGGACACTGAAGCTTTCTTT.

The CDR3 nucleotides read TGTGCCAGCTCACCACCCCGGGGATTCGGCAGCCACGAAGGTGAGCAGTTCTTC. Amino acid sequence: CASSPPRGFGSHEGEQFF. The rearrangement links TRBV18 to TRBJ2-1, with D perhaps TRBD2 (5 bases). Trimming stripped 0 bases from V and 9 bases from J, with 24 bases between. Germline V gene lookup returns CDR1 KGHSH and CDR2 LQKENI. The CDR3 consists of 18 residues.

The chain combines TRBV11-3 with TRBJ2-2; D may be TRBD2 (6 bases). The V gene lost 3 bases and the J gene lost 2 bases, with 13 bases spanning the gap. The CDR3 has 16 residues. Germline V gene data show CDR1 as SGHNT and CDR2 as YENEEA. The DNA of the CDR3 is TGTGCCAGCAGCTTCCCGCGTAGCGGAAACACCGGGGAGCTGTTTTTT. This translates into CASSFPRSGNTGELFF.

This sequence joins TRBV5-1 and TRBJ2-7; 8 nucleotides match TRBD1. The length of the CDR3 is 15 residues. The germline V gene has CDR1 SGHRS and CDR2 YFSETQ. J gave up 4 bases and V 4 bases, and 10 bases lay outside the gene matches. The CDR3 reads CASSPRGQGVYEQYF. The CDR3 DNA is TGCGCCAGCAGCCCCCGAGGACAGGGAGTATACGAGCAGTACTTC.

V is TRBV4-3 and J is TRBJ2-1, with 7 bases identical to TRBD2. The CDR3 is 16 residues long. Germline loops: CDR1 LGHNA, CDR2 YSLEER. The V and J ends lost 3 bases and 5 bases, in that order; junction bases with no gene match: 10. The DNA for the CDR3 is TGCGCCAGCAGCCAGGACGGGACGGGGGGTCACAATGAGCAGTTCTTC. Amino acid sequence: CASSQDGTGGHNEQFF.

V and J are TRBV4-2 and TRBJ2-7, with 9 nucleotides matching TRBD2. The CDR3 length is 17 residues. Looked up from germline, CDR1 is LGHNA and CDR2 is YNFKEQ. With 1 base clipped from V and 0 bases from J, the junction kept 7 bases outside the gene matches. As DNA, the CDR3 is TGTGCCAGCAGCCAAGGGAGTCTAGCGGGGACCTCCTACGAGCAGTACTTC. Encoded protein: CASSQGSLAGTSYEQYF.

The gene calls are TRBV14 and TRBJ2-7, with TRBD2 matching over 7 bases. The CDR3 runs to 16 residues. The germline CDR1 and CDR2 sequences are SGHDN and FVKESK. V was clipped by 0 bases and J by 6 bases; unmatched bases: 11. The CDR3 DNA reads as TGTGCCAGCAGCCAAGATCCGCTAGCGGAATTCAGCGAGCAGTACTTC. Translation gives CASSQDPLAEFSEQYF.

The chain couples TRBV7-7 to TRBJ2-7, with 12 bases identical to TRBD2. Per germline, CDR1 SSHAT and CDR2 FNYEAQ (reference sequence). The trim removed 5 bases at V and 5 bases at J, leaving 7 bases unmatched. This CDR3 spans 15 amino acids. CDR3: CASSIGLAGMNEQYF. Written as DNA, the CDR3 is TGTGCCAGCAGCATAGGACTAGCGGGAATGAACGAGCAGTACTTC.

The genes are TRBV5-6 and TRBJ2-1; 13 bases line up with TRBD2. CDR3 length: 16 amino acids. Germline V lookup: CDR1 SGHDT, CDR2 YYEEEE. With V trimmed by 4 bases and J by 10 bases, 11 bases remained unmatched. CDR3 in DNA: TGTGCCAGCAGCCCCCCCGGGACTAGCGGGAAGCGAGAGCAGTTCTTC. Its translation is CASSPPGTSGKREQFF. Variable domain in full (rest from reference TRBV5-6 and TRBJ2-1): DAGVTQSPTHLIKTRGQQVTLRCSPKSGHDTVSWYQQALGQGPQFIFQYYEEEERQRGNFPDRFSGHQFPNYSSELNVNALLLGDSALYLCASSPPGTSGKREQFFGPGTRLTVL.

The chain recombines TRBV14 with TRBJ2-1; 10 positions agree with TRBD2. Losses at the gene ends were 1 base for V and 10 bases for J; bases not matched to a gene: 10. The V gene's germline CDR1 is SGHDN and CDR2 FVKESK. This CDR3 spans 16 amino acids. The CDR3 nucleotides read TGTGCCAGCAGCCAAGGGCTAGCGGGAGAATCTCCCGAGCAGTTCTTC. It encodes CASSQGLAGESPEQFF. Supplemented by reference TRBV14 and TRBJ2-1, the full variable domain reads EAGVTQFPSHSVIEKGQTVTLRCDPISGHDNLYWYRRVMGKEIKFLLHFVKESKQDESGMPNNRFLAERTGGTYSTLKVQPAELEDSGVYFCASSQGLAGESPEQFFGPGTRLTVL.

V gene TRBV30 combines with J gene TRBJ2-7; 8 nucleotides align to TRBD1. The J segment lost 3 bases and the V segment lost 0 bases, leaving 7 bases of the junction unmatched. Germline CDR1 and CDR2: GTSNPN and SVGIG (reference sequence). The CDR3 consists of 15 residues. CDR3 residues: CAWSVPPGQGYEQYF. The DNA for the CDR3 is TGTGCCTGGAGTGTACCCCCAGGACAGGGCTACGAGCAGTACTTC.

The rearrangement links TRBV9 to TRBJ2-7, with TRBD1 as a possible D gene (5 bases). Germline CDR1 reads SGDLS; CDR2 reads YYNGEE. This CDR3 is 13 amino acids long. V lost 3 bases and J lost 2, with 9 bases in between. CDR3 DNA: TGTGCCAGCAGCGCCCCAGGGACCTACGAGCAGTACTTC. Amino acid sequence: CASSAPGTYEQYF.

The V call is TRBV6-5, the J call TRBJ2-4, with D maybe TRBD2 (5 bases). Germline CDR1 and CDR2: MNHEY and SVGAGI. Trimming pared 4 bases from V and 3 bases from J, leaving 13 bases between. The CDR3 has 15 residues. The CDR3 DNA reads as TGTGCCAGCAGTTCCGGGGTCGAGGGCAAAAACATTCAGTACTTC. It yields the protein CASSSGVEGKNIQYF.

The chain has TRBV14 and TRBJ2-3, with TRBD2 identical over 10 bases. The V segment lost 1 base and the J segment 0 bases; nucleotides outside the gene matches: 7. CDR3 length: 18 amino acids. CDR1 is SGHDN and CDR2 is FVKESK in the germline V gene. In DNA form, the CDR3 reads TGTGCCAGCAGCCAAGGGACTAGCGGAGGAGCAAGCACAGATACGCAGTATTTT. This translates into CASSQGTSGGASTDTQYF.

The chain carries TRBV21-1 and TRBJ2-7; the table's D call TRBD2 went unverified against the DNA. TRBV21-1 is a recognized pseudogene. CDR3 length: 14 residues. The CDR3 DNA is TGTGCCAGCAGCATCGGGACTAGCGGGAGCGAGCAGTACTTC. Translated, it gives CASSIGTSGSEQYF.

The chain employs TRBV21-1 and TRBJ2-1; no check of the table's D call, TRBD2, against the DNA was made. TRBV21-1 is noted as a pseudogene. The CDR3 contains 16 residues. The CDR3 nucleotides are TGTGCCAGCAGCAAAGAGAGAGCGGACGCCGGGGATGAGCAGTTCTTC. Its translation is CASSKERADAGDEQFF.